This T cell receptor (beta chain) was sequenced in a study of OX40 agonist ivuxolimab in advanced cancers. V was shortened by 0 bases and J by 8 bases, with 8 bases between the two germline ends. Germline V gene data show CDR1 as SGHKS and CDR2 as YYEKEE (reference sequence). The CDR3 consists of 12 residues. Assay used: immunoSEQ multiplex PCR; TCRdb lists only in-frame clones, some missing. The table records 40,000 or so clones, around nine tenths of them present only once. The material was CD4+ or CD8+ T cells sorted from blood, obtained in a trial of the OX40 agonist ivuxolimab. The chain uses TRBV5-5 and TRBJ1-2, with D uncertain. The TCR sequence derives from an adult with an advanced solid tumor such as melanoma, head and neck, liver or kidney cancer. The CDR3 loop reads CASSLGALGYTF. As DNA, the CDR3 is TGTGCCAGCAGCTTGGGGGCTCTAGGCTACACCTTC. The full variable domain, completed using reference TRBV5-5 and TRBJ1-2, is DAGVTQSPTHLIKTRGQQVTLRCSPISGHKSVSWYQQVLGQGPQFIFQYYEKEERGRGNFPDRFSARQFPNYSSELNVNALLLGDSALYLCASSLGALGYTFGSGTRLTVV.